This T cell receptor beta chain derives from a study of cytomegalovirus exposure and HLA in healthy donors. The donors (healthy individuals) were bone marrow donors. Study-wide findings and caveats: In a later analysis, at a false discovery rate of 0.05, roughly 16,000 TCR beta sequences matched HLA alleles. Association of a missense DCLRE1C variant with TCR beta V- and J-gene trimming was reported in a later analysis. Specificity for CMV antigens was confirmed in vitro for a few of the CMV-associated chains.

Use of 60 Vbeta and 13 Jbeta primers characterized the PCR. The assay was immunoSEQ multiplex PCR, and TCRdb's table has in-frame clones only and misses some. The sample holds over 40,000 clones; around 74% are singletons and the top ten take approximately 6.8%. Looked up from germline, CDR1 is SGDLS and CDR2 is YYNGEE. The trim removed 0 bases at V and 4 bases at J, leaving 3 bases unmatched. CDR3 length equals 14 residues. This clone appeared once. Its antigen is not identified. Sequenced input: PBMCs. This sequence was found in a man aged 25-45 years in good health and CMV-seronegative. The chain has TRBV9 and TRBJ2-5; the match to TRBD1 covers 7 bases. The CDR3 DNA is TGTGCCAGCAGCGTAGACAGGGGTTTAGAGACCCAGTACTTC. Translation: CASSVDRGLETQYF.